What follows are 14 T cell receptor beta chains derived from one specimen sequenced in a study of technical replicates of blood from several donors. Libraries were prepared by immunoSEQ multiplex PCR; TCRdb keeps only in-frame clonotypes and omits some of them. The top ten hold 0.24% of the sample, which has around 95,000 clones, about 94% seen once. The sequenced sample consisted of T cells isolated from PBMCs. The origin of the receptors is a human donor in good health.

The chain links TRBV5-1 to TRBJ2-1, with D uncertain. The CDR3 runs to 16 residues. Trimming took off 0 bases at V and 0 bases at J, with 10 bases between the two ends. Germline V gene lookup returns CDR1 SGHRS and CDR2 YFSETQ. CDR3: CASSLAPLNSYNEQFF. As DNA, the CDR3 is TGCGCCAGCAGCTTGGCTCCGTTAAACTCCTACAATGAGCAGTTCTTC.

The chain is built from TRBV11-2 and TRBJ2-1; 8 nucleotides align to TRBD2. Unmatched junction bases numbered 11, after V lost 5 bases and J lost 2 bases. CDR1 SGHAT and CDR2 FQNNGV come from the germline V gene. There are 17 residues in the CDR3. CDR3 loop: CASSTWTSRGPYNEQFF. DNA of the CDR3: TGTGCCAGCAGCACCTGGACTAGCAGGGGCCCCTACAATGAGCAGTTCTTC.

The rearrangement joins TRBV6-1 to TRBJ2-3; 9 bases agree with TRBD2. Trimming took 4 bases from V and 4 from J; bases not matched to a gene: 18. The CDR3 covers 19 residues. The germline gives CDR1 MNHNS, CDR2 SASEGT. The CDR3 reads CASSVWPLAGGFSSDTQYF. The CDR3 region has the DNA TGTGCCAGCAGTGTATGGCCTTTGGCGGGGGGGTTTTCGTCAGATACGCAGTATTTT.

This chain joins TRBV10-1 and TRBJ1-1; unclear D gene. V was pared by 6 bases and J by 0 bases, with 11 bases between. This CDR3 comprises 14 residues. Per the germline V gene, CDR1 is WNHNN and CDR2 is SYGVQD (reference sequence). The chain's CDR3 is CASSPTGMNTEAFF. CDR3 nucleotide sequence: TGCGCCAGCAGCCCGACGGGAATGAACACTGAAGCTTTCTTT.

The V gene is TRBV2, the J gene TRBJ1-2; no definite D call. In germline, CDR1 is SNHLY, CDR2 FYNNEI. The CDR3 has 14 residues. V lost 4 bases and J 3 bases, leaving 12 bases between the germline ends. The CDR3 bases are TGTGCCAGCAGTGTCTCACAGAGGGACTATGGCTACACCTTC. Amino acid sequence: CASSVSQRDYGYTF. Together with reference TRBV2 and TRBJ1-2, the CDR3 gives the full variable domain: EPEVTQTPSHQVTQMGQEVILRCVPISNHLYFYWYRQILGQKVEFLVSFYNNEISEKSEIFDDQFSVERPDGSNFTLKIRSTKLEDSAMYFCASSVSQRDYGYTFGSGTRLTVV.

The chain employs TRBV6-5 and TRBJ2-4; D is perhaps TRBD2 (7 bases). The CDR3 extends over 15 amino acids. Germline V lookup: CDR1 MNHEY, CDR2 SVGAGI. V lost 6 bases and J lost 1, with 13 bases in between. CDR3 bases: TGTGCCAGCAGCCTAGGGGGGGCGGCCAAAAACATTCAGTACTTC. Encoded protein: CASSLGGAAKNIQYF.

The rearrangement joins TRBV5-1 to TRBJ2-4, with unresolved D. The CDR3 is made up of 16 amino acids. The germline gives CDR1 SGHRS, CDR2 YFSETQ. Trimming pared 0 bases from V and 8 bases from J, leaving 18 bases between. The CDR3 DNA sequence: TGCGCCAGCAGCTTGGCTCCCAGACAAACGAAGGACATTCAGTACTTC. Translating gives CASSLAPRQTKDIQYF.

This chain joins TRBV11-2 and TRBJ2-2, with 11 bases matching TRBD2. Per the germline V gene, CDR1 is SGHAT and CDR2 is FQNNGV. With 6 bases clipped from V and 4 bases from J, the junction kept 7 bases outside the gene matches. This CDR3 contains 16 residues. CDR3 nucleotide sequence: TGTGCCAGCAGACGCGGACTAGCGGGCCCCACCGGGGAGCTGTTTTTT. Residues: CASRRGLAGPTGELFF.

The gene calls are TRBV12-1 and TRBJ2-1; the D segment call TRBD2 is taken from the table without a DNA check. TRBV12-1 is a pseudogene segment. The CDR3 contains 11 residues. Written as DNA, the CDR3 is TGTGCCAGCAGCTCTAACAATGAGCAGTTCTTC. Residues: CASSSNNEQFF.

The chain couples TRBV5-8 to TRBJ2-7, with 8 bases fitting TRBD1. CDR1 and CDR2 (germline): SGHTS, YDEGEE. The CDR3 is 15 residues long. Germline trimming cut 1 base from V and 2 bases from J; bases unmatched to any gene: 5. CDR3 nucleotides: TGTGCCAGCAGCTTGACACAGGGGGTTCCCTACGAGCAGTACTTC. This gives the protein CASSLTQGVPYEQYF.

This chain links TRBV5-1 with TRBJ2-7, with D perhaps TRBD2 (5 bases). V lost 2 bases and J 3 bases, leaving 6 bases between the germline ends. Germline CDR1 SGHRS, CDR2 YFSETQ. The CDR3 runs to 12 residues. The CDR3 region is CASSFEGYEQYF. The DNA of the CDR3 is TGCGCCAGCAGCTTTGAGGGCTACGAGCAGTACTTC. The complete variable domain, with remaining parts taken from reference TRBV5-1 and TRBJ2-7, reads KAGVTQTPRYLIKTRGQQVTLSCSPISGHRSVSWYQQTPGQGLQFLFEYFSETQRNKGNFPGRFSGRQFSNSRSEMNVSTLELGDSALYLCASSFEGYEQYFGPGTRLTVT.

The chain combines TRBV19 with TRBJ1-5; D gene unclear. Trimming left V 2 bases short and J 4 bases short, with 6 bases between. Germline V gene lookup returns CDR1 LNHDA and CDR2 SQIVND (reference sequence). The CDR3 contains 13 residues. The DNA of the CDR3 is TGTGCCAGTAGTATATCGGAGAATCAGCCCCAGCATTTT. This codes for CASSISENQPQHF.

DNA of the CDR3: TGCGCCAGATTCGCTAGCGGTTTCCTGGAGCAGTACTTC. Translation: CARFASGFLEQYF. The J gene is TRBJ2-7, the V gene TRBV10-1; 7 nucleotides line up with TRBD2. The CDR3 sequence is 13 residues long. V shed 9 bases and J 7 bases; nucleotides not matched to a gene: 12. Germline CDR1 and CDR2: WNHNN and SYGVQD (reference sequence).

This chain links TRBV11-2 with TRBJ2-4; 8 bases align to TRBD1. This CDR3 spans 16 amino acids. CDR1 is SGHAT and CDR2 is FQNNGV in the germline V gene. The V segment lost 5 bases and the J segment 0 bases; nucleotides outside the gene matches: 6. The CDR3 nucleotides read TGTGCCAGCAGCAGTGACAGGGGTATAGCCAAAAACATTCAGTACTTC. Its translation is CASSSDRGIAKNIQYF.